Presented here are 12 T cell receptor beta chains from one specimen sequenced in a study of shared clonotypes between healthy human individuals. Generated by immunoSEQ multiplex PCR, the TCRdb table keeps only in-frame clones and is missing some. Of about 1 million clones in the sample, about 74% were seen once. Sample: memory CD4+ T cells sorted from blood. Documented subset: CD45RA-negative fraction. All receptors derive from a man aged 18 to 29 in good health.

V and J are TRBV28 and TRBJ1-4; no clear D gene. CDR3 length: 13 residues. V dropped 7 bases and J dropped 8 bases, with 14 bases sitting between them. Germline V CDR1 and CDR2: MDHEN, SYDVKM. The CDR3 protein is CASTPRHREKLFF. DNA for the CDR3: TGTGCCAGCACTCCCCGTCACCGGGAAAAACTGTTTTTT.

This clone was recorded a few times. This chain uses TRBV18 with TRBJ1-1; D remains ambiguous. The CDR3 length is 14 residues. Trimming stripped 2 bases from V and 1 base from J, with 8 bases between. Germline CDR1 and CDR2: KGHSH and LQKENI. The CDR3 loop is CASSPDQRNTEAFF. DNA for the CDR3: TGTGCCAGCTCACCAGATCAAAGGAACACTGAAGCTTTCTTT.

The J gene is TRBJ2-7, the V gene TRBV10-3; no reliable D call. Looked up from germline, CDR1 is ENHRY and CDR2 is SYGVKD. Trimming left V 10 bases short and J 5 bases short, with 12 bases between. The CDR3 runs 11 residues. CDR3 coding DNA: TGTGCCACCACGGGTGGGGACGAGCAGTACTTC. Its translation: CATTGGDEQYF.

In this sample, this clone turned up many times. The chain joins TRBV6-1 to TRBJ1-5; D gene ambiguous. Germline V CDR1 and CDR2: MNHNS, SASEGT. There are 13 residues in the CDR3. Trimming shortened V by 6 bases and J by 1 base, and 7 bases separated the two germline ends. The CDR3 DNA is TGTGCCAGCAGCCGGGAGAGCAATCAGCCCCAGCATTTT. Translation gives CASSRESNQPQHF.

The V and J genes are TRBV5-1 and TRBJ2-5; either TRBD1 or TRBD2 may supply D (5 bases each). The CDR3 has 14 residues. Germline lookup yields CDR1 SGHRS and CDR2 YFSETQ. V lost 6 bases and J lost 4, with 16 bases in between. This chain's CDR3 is CASNPNRGSETQYF. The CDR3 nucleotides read TGCGCCAGCAACCCGAATCGGGGCTCAGAGACCCAGTACTTC.

CDR3 in DNA: TGCGCCAGCAGTGGGGAGGGGCTAGCTAATGAAAAACTGTTTTTT. It codes for CASSGEGLANEKLFF. The chain employs TRBV10-2 and TRBJ1-4; D perhaps matches TRBD1 (5 bases). There are 15 residues in the CDR3. Trimming removed 4 bases from V and 3 bases from J, with 12 bases in between. Germline lookup yields CDR1 WSHSY and CDR2 SAAADI.

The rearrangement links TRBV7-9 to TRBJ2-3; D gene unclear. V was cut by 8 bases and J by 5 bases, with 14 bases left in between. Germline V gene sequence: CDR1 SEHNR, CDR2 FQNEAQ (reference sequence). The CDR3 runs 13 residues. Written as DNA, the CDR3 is TGTGCCAGCGCCTCCTTAGGTGGAGATACGCAGTATTTT. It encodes CASASLGGDTQYF.

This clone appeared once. As DNA, the CDR3 is TGTGCCAGCAGCTTAAGTGCGACGGATACGCAGTATTTT. Translating it yields CASSLSATDTQYF. The V and J genes are TRBV7-9 and TRBJ2-3; D is unresolved. The CDR3 runs to 13 residues. V lost 2 bases and J lost 6, with 9 bases in between. The germline V gene has CDR1 SEHNR and CDR2 FQNEAQ (reference sequence).

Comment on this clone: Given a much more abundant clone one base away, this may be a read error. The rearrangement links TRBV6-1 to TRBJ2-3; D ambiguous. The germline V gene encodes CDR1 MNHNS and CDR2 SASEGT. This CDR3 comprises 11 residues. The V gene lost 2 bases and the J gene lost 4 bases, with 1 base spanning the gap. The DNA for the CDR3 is TGTGCCAGCAGTGAACCAGATACGCAGTATTTT. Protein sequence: CASSEPDTQYF.

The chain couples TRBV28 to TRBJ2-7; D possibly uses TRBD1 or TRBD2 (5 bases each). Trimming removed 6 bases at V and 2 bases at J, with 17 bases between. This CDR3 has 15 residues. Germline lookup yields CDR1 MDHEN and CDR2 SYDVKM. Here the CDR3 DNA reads TGTGCCAGCAGCCCCGTGATCCGGGGCCCCTACGAGCAGTACTTC. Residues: CASSPVIRGPYEQYF. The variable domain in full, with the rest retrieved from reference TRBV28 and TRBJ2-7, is DVKVTQSSRYLVKRTGEKVFLECVQDMDHENMFWYRQDPGLGLRLIYFSYDVKMKEKGDIPEGYSVSREKKERFSLILESASTNQTSMYLCASSPVIRGPYEQYFGPGTRLTVT.

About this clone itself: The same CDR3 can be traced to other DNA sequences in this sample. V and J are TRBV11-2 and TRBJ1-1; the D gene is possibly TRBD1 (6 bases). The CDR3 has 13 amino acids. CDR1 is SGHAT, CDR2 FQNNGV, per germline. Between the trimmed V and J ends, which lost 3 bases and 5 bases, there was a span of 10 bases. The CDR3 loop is CASSFRGGTEAFF. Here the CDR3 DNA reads TGTGCCAGCAGCTTCAGGGGAGGGACTGAAGCTTTCTTT.

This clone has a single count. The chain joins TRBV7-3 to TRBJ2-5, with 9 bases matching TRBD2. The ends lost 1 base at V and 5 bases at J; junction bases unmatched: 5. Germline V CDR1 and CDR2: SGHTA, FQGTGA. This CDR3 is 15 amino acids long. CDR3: CASSLSGGARETQYF. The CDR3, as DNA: TGTGCCAGCAGCTTAAGCGGGGGGGCCCGTGAGACCCAGTACTTC.